Here is one T cell receptor beta chain with its context. This sample was taken from a study of PD-1 blockade in mismatch repair-deficient tumors. Across the study: Patients had approximately 13 mismatch repair-deficient cancer types, all previously treated and progressing.

The V gene's germline CDR1 is MNHNY and CDR2 SVGAGI (reference sequence). The CDR3 sequence is 14 residues long. V lost 6 bases to trimming and J lost 1 base, with 10 bases between them. Sequencing was performed with immunoSEQ multiplex PCR; in TCRdb, only in-frame clones are kept and a portion is missing. The repertoire holds around 120,000 clones, with around 83% as singletons. Mismatch repair deficiency was confirmed in all patients, by PCR or immunohistochemistry. TCR sequencing covered a few patients who responded to pembrolizumab. Source: peripheral blood, taken 44 weeks after starting pembrolizumab. The gene calls are TRBV6-6 and TRBJ1-5, with D tentatively TRBD1 (5 bases). This clonotype originated in an adult with mismatch repair-deficient cancer. Here the CDR3 DNA reads TGTGCCAGCAGACCGGGACTAAGCAATCAGCCCCAGCATTTT. It translates to CASRPGLSNQPQHF.